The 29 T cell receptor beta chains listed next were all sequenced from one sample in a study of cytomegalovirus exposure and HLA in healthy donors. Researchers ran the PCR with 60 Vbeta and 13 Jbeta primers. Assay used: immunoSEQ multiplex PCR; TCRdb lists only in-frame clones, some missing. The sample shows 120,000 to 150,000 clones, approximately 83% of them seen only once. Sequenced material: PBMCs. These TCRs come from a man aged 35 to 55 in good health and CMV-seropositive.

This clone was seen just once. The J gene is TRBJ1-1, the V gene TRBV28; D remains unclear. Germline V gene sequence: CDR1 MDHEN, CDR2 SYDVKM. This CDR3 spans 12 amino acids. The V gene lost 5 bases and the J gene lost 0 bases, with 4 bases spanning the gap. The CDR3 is CASSVMNTEAFF. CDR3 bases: TGTGCCAGCAGTGTTATGAACACTGAAGCTTTCTTT.

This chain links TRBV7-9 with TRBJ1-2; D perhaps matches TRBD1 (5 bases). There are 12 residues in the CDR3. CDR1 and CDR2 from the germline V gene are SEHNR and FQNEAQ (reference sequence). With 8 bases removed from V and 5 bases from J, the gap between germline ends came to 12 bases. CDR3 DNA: TGTGCCAGCGGGGGGGATCGGTATGGCTACACCTTC. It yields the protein CASGGDRYGYTF.

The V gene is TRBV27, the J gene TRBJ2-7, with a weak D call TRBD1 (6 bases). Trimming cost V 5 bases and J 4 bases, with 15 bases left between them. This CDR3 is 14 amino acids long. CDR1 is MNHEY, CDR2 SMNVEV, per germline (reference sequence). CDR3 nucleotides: TGTGCCAGCAGTCTAGACAGGCGTGCTTACGAGCAGTACTTC. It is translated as CASSLDRRAYEQYF.

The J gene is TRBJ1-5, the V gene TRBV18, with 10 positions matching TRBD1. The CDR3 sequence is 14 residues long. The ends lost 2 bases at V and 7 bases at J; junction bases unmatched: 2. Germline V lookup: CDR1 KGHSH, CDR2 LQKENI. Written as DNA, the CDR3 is TGTGCCAGCTCACCAGGGACAGGGGAACAGCCCCAGCATTTT. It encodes CASSPGTGEQPQHF.

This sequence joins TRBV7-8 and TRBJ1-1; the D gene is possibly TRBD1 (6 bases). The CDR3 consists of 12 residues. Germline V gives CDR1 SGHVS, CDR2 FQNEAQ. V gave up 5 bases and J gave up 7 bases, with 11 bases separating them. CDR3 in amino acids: CASSLGQFEAFF. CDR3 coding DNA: TGTGCCAGCAGCCTCGGACAGTTTGAAGCTTTCTTT.

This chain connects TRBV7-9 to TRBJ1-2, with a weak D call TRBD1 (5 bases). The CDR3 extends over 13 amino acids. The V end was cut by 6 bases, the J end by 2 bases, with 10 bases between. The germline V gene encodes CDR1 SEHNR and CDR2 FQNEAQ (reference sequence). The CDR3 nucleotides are TGTGCCAGCAGGCCAGGGAACAACTATGGCTACACCTTC. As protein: CASRPGNNYGYTF.

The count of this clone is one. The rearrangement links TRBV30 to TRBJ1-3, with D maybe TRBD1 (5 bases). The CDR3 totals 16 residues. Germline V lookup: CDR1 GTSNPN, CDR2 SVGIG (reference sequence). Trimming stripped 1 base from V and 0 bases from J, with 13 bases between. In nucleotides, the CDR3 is TGTGCCTGGAGTGAAAAACAGGATTTCTCTGGAAACACCATATATTTT. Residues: CAWSEKQDFSGNTIYF.

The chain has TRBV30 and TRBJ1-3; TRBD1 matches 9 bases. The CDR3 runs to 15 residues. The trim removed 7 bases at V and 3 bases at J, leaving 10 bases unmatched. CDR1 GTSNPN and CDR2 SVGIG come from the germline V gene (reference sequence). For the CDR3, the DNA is TGTGCCTCCGGACAGGGGAATTTTGGTGGAAACACCATATATTTT. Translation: CASGQGNFGGNTIYF. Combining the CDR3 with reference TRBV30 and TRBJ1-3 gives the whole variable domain SQTIHQWPATLVQPVGSPLSLECTVEGTSNPNLYWYRQAAGRGLQLLFYSVGIGQISSEVPQNLSASRPQDRQFILSSKKLLLSDSGFYLCASGQGNFGGNTIYFGEGSWLTVV.

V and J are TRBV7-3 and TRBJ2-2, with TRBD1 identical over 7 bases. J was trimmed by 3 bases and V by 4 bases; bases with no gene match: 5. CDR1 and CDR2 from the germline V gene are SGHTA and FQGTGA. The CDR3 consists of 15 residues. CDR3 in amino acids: CASSSDRRDTGELFF. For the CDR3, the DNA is TGTGCCAGCAGCTCGGACAGGCGCGACACCGGGGAGCTGTTTTTT.

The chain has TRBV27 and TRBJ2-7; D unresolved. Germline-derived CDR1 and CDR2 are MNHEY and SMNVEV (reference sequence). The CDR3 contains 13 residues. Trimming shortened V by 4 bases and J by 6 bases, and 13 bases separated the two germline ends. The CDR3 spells CASSSILGSEQYF. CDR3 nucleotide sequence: TGTGCCAGCAGTTCGATTCTAGGCTCCGAGCAGTACTTC.

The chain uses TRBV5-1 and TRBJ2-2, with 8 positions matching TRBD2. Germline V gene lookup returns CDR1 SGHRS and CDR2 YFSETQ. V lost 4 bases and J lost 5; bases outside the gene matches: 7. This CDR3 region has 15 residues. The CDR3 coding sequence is TGCGCCAGCAGCCCGGGAGGGCCTAAGACCGGGGAGCTGTTTTTT. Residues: CASSPGGPKTGELFF.

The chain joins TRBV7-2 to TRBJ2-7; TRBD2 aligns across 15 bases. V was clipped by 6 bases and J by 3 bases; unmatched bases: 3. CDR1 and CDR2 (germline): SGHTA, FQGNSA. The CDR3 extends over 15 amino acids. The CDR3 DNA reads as TGTGCCAGCAGTCGGACTAGCGGGGGGGGCTACGAGCAGTACTTC. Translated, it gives CASSRTSGGGYEQYF.

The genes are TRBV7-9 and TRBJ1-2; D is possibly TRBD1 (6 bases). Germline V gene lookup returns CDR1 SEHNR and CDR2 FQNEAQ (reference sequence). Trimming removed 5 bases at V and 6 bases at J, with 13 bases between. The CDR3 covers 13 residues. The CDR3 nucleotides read TGTGCCAGCAGCCCCCAGGGGAGGGATGGCTACACCTTC. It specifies CASSPQGRDGYTF.

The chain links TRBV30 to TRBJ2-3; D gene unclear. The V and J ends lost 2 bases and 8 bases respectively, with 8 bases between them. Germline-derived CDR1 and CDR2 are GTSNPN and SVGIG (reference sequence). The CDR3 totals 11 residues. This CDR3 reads CAWSTPGTQYF. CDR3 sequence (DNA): TGTGCCTGGAGTACCCCGGGTACGCAGTATTTT.

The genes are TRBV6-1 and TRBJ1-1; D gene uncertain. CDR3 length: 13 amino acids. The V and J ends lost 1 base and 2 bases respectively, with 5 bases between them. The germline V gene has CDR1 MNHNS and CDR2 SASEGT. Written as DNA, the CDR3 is TGTGCCAGCAGTGAAGTCCCAAACACTGAAGCTTTCTTT. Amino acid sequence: CASSEVPNTEAFF.

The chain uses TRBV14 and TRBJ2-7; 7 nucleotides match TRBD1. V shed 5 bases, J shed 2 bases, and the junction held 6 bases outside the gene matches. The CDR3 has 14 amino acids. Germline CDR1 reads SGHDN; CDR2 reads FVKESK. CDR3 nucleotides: TGTGCCAGCAGCAACCGGGACAGACCCTACGAGCAGTACTTC. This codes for CASSNRDRPYEQYF.

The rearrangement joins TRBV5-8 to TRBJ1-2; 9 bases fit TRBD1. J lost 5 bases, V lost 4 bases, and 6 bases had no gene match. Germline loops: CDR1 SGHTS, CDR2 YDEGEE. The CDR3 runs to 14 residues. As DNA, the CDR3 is TGTGCCAGCAGCCGGGACAGGGCAGGATATGGCTACACCTTC. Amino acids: CASSRDRAGYGYTF.

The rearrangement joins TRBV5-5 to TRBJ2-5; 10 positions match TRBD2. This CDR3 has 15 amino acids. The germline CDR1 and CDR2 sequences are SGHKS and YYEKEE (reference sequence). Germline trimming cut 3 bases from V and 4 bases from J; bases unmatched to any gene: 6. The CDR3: CASSYVAGGAETQYF. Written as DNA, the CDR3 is TGTGCCAGCAGCTACGTAGCGGGAGGAGCAGAGACCCAGTACTTC.

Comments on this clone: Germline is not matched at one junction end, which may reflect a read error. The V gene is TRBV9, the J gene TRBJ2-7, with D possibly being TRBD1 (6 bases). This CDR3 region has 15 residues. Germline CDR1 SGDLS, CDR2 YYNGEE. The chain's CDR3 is CASSTRTEASSEQYF. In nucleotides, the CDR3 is TGTGCCAGCAGCACCCGGACAGAGGCCTCCTCCGAGCAGTACTTC.

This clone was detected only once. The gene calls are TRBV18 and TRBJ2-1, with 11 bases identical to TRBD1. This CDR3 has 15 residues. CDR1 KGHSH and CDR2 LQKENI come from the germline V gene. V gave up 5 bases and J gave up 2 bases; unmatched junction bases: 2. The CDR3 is CASSEGQGAYNEQFF. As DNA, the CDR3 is TGTGCCAGCTCAGAGGGACAGGGGGCCTACAATGAGCAGTTCTTC.

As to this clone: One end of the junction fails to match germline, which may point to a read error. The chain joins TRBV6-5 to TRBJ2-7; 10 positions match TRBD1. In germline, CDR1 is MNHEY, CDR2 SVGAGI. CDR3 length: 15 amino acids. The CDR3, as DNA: TGTGCCAGCAGGCTTATGGGACAGGGGATCCCTCGGCAGTGCTTC. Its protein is CASRLMGQGIPRQCF.

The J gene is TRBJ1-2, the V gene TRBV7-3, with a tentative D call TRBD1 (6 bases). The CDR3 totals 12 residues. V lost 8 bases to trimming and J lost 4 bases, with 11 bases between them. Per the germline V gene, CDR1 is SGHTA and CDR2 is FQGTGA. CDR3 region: CASSLQGYGYTF. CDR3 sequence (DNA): TGTGCCAGCTCTCTACAGGGCTATGGCTACACCTTC. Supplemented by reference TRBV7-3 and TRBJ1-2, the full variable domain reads GAGVSQTPSNKVTEKGKYVELRCDPISGHTALYWYRQSLGQGPEFLIYFQGTGAADDSGLPNDRFFAVRPEGSVSTLKIQRTERGDSAVYLCASSLQGYGYTFGSGTRLTVV.

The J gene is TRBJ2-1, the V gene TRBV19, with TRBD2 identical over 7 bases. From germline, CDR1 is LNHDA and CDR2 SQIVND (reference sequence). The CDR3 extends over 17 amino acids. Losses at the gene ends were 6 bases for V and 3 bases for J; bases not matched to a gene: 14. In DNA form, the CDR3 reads TGTGCCAGTAGCCAACCCCGGGAGGCGAAACACTACAATGAGCAGTTCTTC. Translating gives CASSQPREAKHYNEQFF.

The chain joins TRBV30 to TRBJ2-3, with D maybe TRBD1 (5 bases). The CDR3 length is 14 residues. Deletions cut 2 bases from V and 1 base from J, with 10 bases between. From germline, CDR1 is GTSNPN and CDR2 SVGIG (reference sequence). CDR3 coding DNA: TGTGCCTGGAGTATTCTAGGGGGCACAGATACGCAGTATTTT. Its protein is CAWSILGGTDTQYF.

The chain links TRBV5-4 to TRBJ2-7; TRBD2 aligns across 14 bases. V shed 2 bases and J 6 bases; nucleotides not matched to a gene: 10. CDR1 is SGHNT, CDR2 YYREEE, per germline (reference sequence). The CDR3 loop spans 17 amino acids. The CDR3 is CASSFSPGLAGVGEQYF. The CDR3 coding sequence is TGTGCCAGCAGCTTTTCCCCGGGACTAGCGGGAGTAGGCGAGCAGTACTTC.

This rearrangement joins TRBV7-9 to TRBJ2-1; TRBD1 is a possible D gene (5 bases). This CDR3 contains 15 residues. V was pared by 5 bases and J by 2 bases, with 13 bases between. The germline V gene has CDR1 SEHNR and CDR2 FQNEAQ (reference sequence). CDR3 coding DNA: TGTGCCAGCAGCCGCAGGGTTAATACCTACAATGAGCAGTTCTTC. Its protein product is CASSRRVNTYNEQFF. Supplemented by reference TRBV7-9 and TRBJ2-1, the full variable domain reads DTGVSQNPRHKITKRGQNVTFRCDPISEHNRLYWYRQTLGQGPEFLTYFQNEAQLEKSRLLSDRFSAERPKGSFSTLEIQRTEQGDSAMYLCASSRRVNTYNEQFFGPGTRLTVL.

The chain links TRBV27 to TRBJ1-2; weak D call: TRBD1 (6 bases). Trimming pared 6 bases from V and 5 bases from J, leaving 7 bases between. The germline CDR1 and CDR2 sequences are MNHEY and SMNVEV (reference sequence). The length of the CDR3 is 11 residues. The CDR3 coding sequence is TGTGCCAGCAGCCAGGGGTATGGCTACACCTTC. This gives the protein CASSQGYGYTF.

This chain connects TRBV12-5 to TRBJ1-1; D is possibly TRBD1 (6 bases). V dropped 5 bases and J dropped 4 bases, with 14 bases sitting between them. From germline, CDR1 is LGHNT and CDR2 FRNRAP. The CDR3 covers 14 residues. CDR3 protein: CASGPGDTLTEAFF. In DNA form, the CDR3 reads TGTGCTAGTGGTCCCGGGGACACACTCACTGAAGCTTTCTTT.

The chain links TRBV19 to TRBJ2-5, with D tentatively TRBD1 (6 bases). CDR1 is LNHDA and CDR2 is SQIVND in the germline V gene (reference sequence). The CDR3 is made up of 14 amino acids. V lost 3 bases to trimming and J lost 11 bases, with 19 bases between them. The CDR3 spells CASSISGIPGEQYF. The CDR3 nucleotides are TGTGCCAGTAGTATTTCAGGGATCCCAGGGGAGCAGTACTTC. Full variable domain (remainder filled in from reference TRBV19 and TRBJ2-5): DGGITQSPKYLFRKEGQNVTLSCEQNLNHDAMYWYRQDPGQGLRLIYYSQIVNDFQKGDIAEGYSVSREKKESFPLTVTSAQKNPTAFYLCASSISGIPGEQYFGPGTRLLVL.